The next 24 T cell receptor beta chains were all read from a single sample in a study of cytomegalovirus exposure and HLA in healthy donors. This PCR relied on a set of 60 Vbeta primers and 13 Jbeta primers. The method was immunoSEQ multiplex PCR; TCRdb's version includes in-frame clones alone and lacks a portion of them. The repertoire includes fewer than 200,000 clones, about three quarters of them detected once, and less than 8% sits in the top ten. Sequenced material: PBMCs. These receptors were obtained from a man in his forties in good health and CMV-seropositive.

As for this clone: Other DNA sequences in the same sample also yield this CDR3. The chain links TRBV5-1 to TRBJ2-5; maybe TRBD1 (6 bases). There are 13 residues in the CDR3. The V and J ends lost 4 bases and 2 bases respectively, with 9 bases between them. Germline loops: CDR1 SGHRS, CDR2 YFSETQ. The CDR3 coding sequence is TGCGCCAGCAGCCCCGGACAGCAAGAGACCCAGTACTTC. Amino acids: CASSPGQQETQYF.

In DNA form, the CDR3 reads TGTGCCAGCACCAAGGGGCAAGCTAACACCGGGGAGCTGTTTTTT. This gives the protein CASTKGQANTGELFF. The chain links TRBV11-3 to TRBJ2-2; D possibly corresponds to TRBD1 (5 bases). Trimming took 7 bases from V and 2 from J, leaving 14 bases between them. The germline CDR1 and CDR2 sequences are SGHNT and YENEEA. This CDR3 is built from 15 residues.

This chain links TRBV10-3 with TRBJ2-6; 7 bases match TRBD1. Germline lookup yields CDR1 ENHRY and CDR2 SYGVKD. CDR3 length equals 13 residues. V lost 9 bases and J lost 2; bases outside the gene matches: 1. The CDR3 sequence: CAMQGAGANVLTF. The CDR3, as DNA: TGTGCCATGCAGGGGGCTGGGGCCAACGTCCTGACTTTC.

The table lists this clone with a count of one. The chain carries TRBV9 and TRBJ1-1; D might be TRBD1 (6 bases). The germline V gene has CDR1 SGDLS and CDR2 YYNGEE. The length of the CDR3 is 14 residues. The germline V and J ends were trimmed by 3 bases and 4 bases, with 13 bases remaining between them. CDR3 coding DNA: TGTGCCAGCAGCGAGGGGGGGGTAGCCACTGAAGCTTTCTTT. Residues: CASSEGGVATEAFF.

This clone was found once. The rearrangement uses TRBV5-1 and TRBJ2-1; 9 bases line up with TRBD2. Germline-derived CDR1 and CDR2 are SGHRS and YFSETQ. The CDR3 has 16 amino acids. V dropped 4 bases and J dropped 10; count of bases not matched to a gene: 15. CDR3 residues: CASSSASGIYNEEQFF. CDR3 coding DNA: TGCGCCAGCAGCAGCGCTAGCGGGATCTACAATGAAGAGCAGTTCTTC.

The rearrangement uses TRBV11-2 and TRBJ2-5; no clear D. The CDR3 consists of 15 residues. Germline V CDR1 and CDR2: SGHAT, FQNNGV. V was cut by 3 bases and J by 5 bases, with 16 bases left in between. The CDR3 here is CASSLSAPGPETQYF. The CDR3 DNA is TGTGCCAGCAGCTTGTCGGCCCCAGGCCCTGAGACCCAGTACTTC.

The chain couples TRBV6-1 to TRBJ2-5; 7 nucleotides agree with TRBD2. The germline V gene encodes CDR1 MNHNS and CDR2 SASEGT. The CDR3 runs 14 residues. The V segment lost 2 bases and the J segment 9 bases; nucleotides outside the gene matches: 9. The CDR3 sequence: CASSEISAGRAQYF. The CDR3 nucleotides are TGTGCCAGCAGTGAAATCTCGGCAGGGAGGGCCCAGTACTTC.

This chain connects TRBV6-1 to TRBJ1-6; no reliable D call. Between the trimmed V and J ends, which lost 2 bases and 3 bases, there was a span of 8 bases. The V gene's germline CDR1 is MNHNS and CDR2 SASEGT. The CDR3 spans 15 residues. The CDR3 spells CASSELGSYNSPLHF. The CDR3, as DNA: TGTGCCAGCAGTGAACTGGGCAGCTATAATTCACCCCTCCACTTT.

This rearrangement joins TRBV18 to TRBJ2-2; 11 bases line up with TRBD1. The V segment lost 1 base and the J segment 6 bases; nucleotides outside the gene matches: 1. In germline, CDR1 is KGHSH, CDR2 LQKENI. CDR3 length: 15 amino acids. In nucleotides, the CDR3 is TGTGCCAGCTCACCACAGGGACAGGGGGCCGGGGAGCTGTTTTTT. Its translation is CASSPQGQGAGELFF.

This clone was recorded only once. The chain combines TRBV10-1 with TRBJ1-1, with unresolved D. Germline V gene data show CDR1 as WNHNN and CDR2 as SYGVQD (reference sequence). With 3 bases removed from V and 2 bases from J, the gap between germline ends came to 7 bases. This CDR3 has 13 amino acids. The chain's CDR3 is CASSDVRNTEAFF. The CDR3 DNA sequence: TGCGCCAGCAGTGACGTCAGAAACACTGAAGCTTTCTTT.

This clone was found a few times. This rearrangement joins TRBV14 to TRBJ2-1; TRBD1 aligns across 10 bases. The ends lost 3 bases at V and 3 bases at J; junction bases unmatched: 5. Germline V lookup: CDR1 SGHDN, CDR2 FVKESK. The CDR3 extends over 16 amino acids. The CDR3 sequence: CASSHRQGAIYNEQFF. The CDR3 bases are TGTGCCAGCAGCCACAGACAGGGGGCGATCTACAATGAGCAGTTCTTC.

This sequence joins TRBV6-6 and TRBJ1-1, with 7 bases lining up with TRBD1. The CDR3 is 14 residues long. Looked up from germline, CDR1 is MNHNY and CDR2 is SVGAGI (reference sequence). V shed 7 bases and J 3 bases; nucleotides not matched to a gene: 8. CDR3 residues: CASKETGVYTEAFF. CDR3 DNA sequence: TGTGCCAGCAAAGAAACAGGGGTATACACTGAAGCTTTCTTT.

This clone was detected only once. V is TRBV6-1 and J is TRBJ2-1, with D possibly matching TRBD1 (6 bases). CDR3 length: 15 amino acids. V was clipped by 3 bases and J by 0 bases, with 9 bases between them. CDR1 MNHNS and CDR2 SASEGT come from the germline V gene. CDR3 amino acids: CASSEGQRSYNEQFF. CDR3 sequence (DNA): TGTGCCAGCAGTGAGGGACAACGCTCCTACAATGAGCAGTTCTTC.

This clone was detected a few times. V usage is TRBV10-1 and J usage is TRBJ2-7; 9 nucleotides line up with TRBD1. Germline loops: CDR1 WNHNN, CDR2 SYGVQD (reference sequence). The ends lost 3 bases at V and 2 bases at J; junction bases unmatched: 5. The CDR3 has 15 residues. The CDR3 reads CASSDGTGIPYEQYF. CDR3 nucleotides: TGCGCCAGCAGTGACGGGACAGGGATTCCCTACGAGCAGTACTTC.

V usage is TRBV6-6 and J usage is TRBJ2-4, with a possible D match to TRBD2 (6 bases). Trimming left V 8 bases short and J 0 bases short, with 8 bases between. CDR3 length: 13 amino acids. Germline V gene data show CDR1 as MNHNY and CDR2 as SVGAGI (reference sequence). The CDR3 DNA is TGTGCCAGCCCGGGACTAGCCAAAAACATTCAGTACTTC. As protein: CASPGLAKNIQYF.

J is TRBJ2-5 and V is TRBV14; tentatively, D is TRBD2 (6 bases). CDR3 size: 15 residues. V was trimmed by 4 bases and J by 4 bases, leaving 16 bases between them. Germline V gives CDR1 SGHDN, CDR2 FVKESK. The CDR3 DNA sequence: TGTGCCAGCAGCCCAGGCCTCGGGGGAGCAGAGACCCAGTACTTC. Protein: CASSPGLGGAETQYF.

In DNA, the CDR3 is TGTGCCAGTAGTATGTCAACAGGGGGCTCAAATGAGCAGTTCTTC. Translated: CASSMSTGGSNEQFF. J is TRBJ2-1 and V is TRBV19, with 9 bases lining up with TRBD1. CDR3 length equals 15 residues. With 3 bases clipped from V and 7 bases from J, the junction kept 7 bases outside the gene matches. Germline V gives CDR1 LNHDA, CDR2 SQIVND (reference sequence).

The chain couples TRBV10-3 to TRBJ2-5, with TRBD2 matching 10 bases. Unmatched junction bases numbered 6, after V lost 0 bases and J lost 2 bases. The CDR3 extends over 17 amino acids. The V gene's germline CDR1 is ENHRY and CDR2 SYGVKD. The CDR3: CAISESGVLAGQETQYF. CDR3 nucleotide sequence: TGTGCCATCAGTGAGTCGGGGGTACTAGCGGGACAAGAGACCCAGTACTTC.

The chain employs TRBV6-5 and TRBJ2-4, with no clear D. Germline values: CDR1 MNHEY, CDR2 SVGAGI. Trimming stripped 4 bases from V and 9 bases from J, with 4 bases between. The CDR3 sequence is 10 residues long. CDR3 DNA sequence: TGTGCCAGCAGTTCGGGCATTCAGTACTTC. Amino acid sequence: CASSSGIQYF.

As to this clone: The same CDR3 arises from other DNA sequences in this sample as well. The V call is TRBV11-2, the J call TRBJ2-7, with D uncertain. V gave up 0 bases and J gave up 4 bases, with 4 bases separating them. CDR3 length: 12 amino acids. Germline CDR1 and CDR2: SGHAT and FQNNGV. The CDR3 bases are TGTGCCAGCAGCTTAGATAGATACGAGCAGTACTTC. This gives the protein CASSLDRYEQYF.

This clone has just one count. The V gene is TRBV29-1, the J gene TRBJ2-3, with D perhaps TRBD2 (6 bases). Germline CDR1 is SQVTM and CDR2 is ANQGSEA. The CDR3 sequence is 12 residues long. Trimming removed 8 bases from V and 0 bases from J, with 9 bases in between. The CDR3 protein is CSMGTSTDTQYF. CDR3 nucleotides: TGCAGCATGGGGACTAGCACAGATACGCAGTATTTT.

The chain has TRBV13 and TRBJ1-2; D is ambiguous. This CDR3 contains 15 residues. Germline CDR1 and CDR2: PRHDT and FYEKMQ (reference sequence). Deletions cut 7 bases from V and 3 bases from J, with 18 bases between. CDR3 region: CASTLVDGVDYGYTF. CDR3 nucleotides: TGTGCCAGCACCCTAGTCGACGGGGTTGACTATGGCTACACCTTC.

This sequence joins TRBV7-2 and TRBJ2-7; tentatively, D is TRBD2 (6 bases). Trimming removed 4 bases at V and 4 bases at J, with 23 bases between. This CDR3 contains 17 residues. Germline lookup yields CDR1 SGHTA and CDR2 FQGNSA. CDR3 in amino acids: CASSSRVIAGPSYEQYF. DNA of the CDR3: TGTGCCAGCAGCTCCCGGGTGATTGCGGGGCCCTCTTACGAGCAGTACTTC.

Only one count was recorded for this clone. This chain joins TRBV5-1 and TRBJ2-7, with TRBD2 matching 9 bases. The CDR3 spans 14 residues. Germline V CDR1 and CDR2: SGHRS, YFSETQ. The V and J ends lost 7 bases and 6 bases, in that order; junction bases with no gene match: 11. The DNA for the CDR3 is TGCGCCAGCGGAACGAGACTAGCGGATGGCGAGCAGTACTTC. It codes for CASGTRLADGEQYF.